The 12 T cell receptor beta chains below come from one sample, sequenced in a study of shared clonotypes between healthy human individuals. Some clones are missing from TCRdb's copy, which holds only in-frame ones; the method was immunoSEQ multiplex PCR. The sample has about 1,800,000 clones, roughly 95% seen once. The naive CD8 population came from CD45RO-negative cells selected for CCR7, without terminally differentiated effector memory CD45RA+ cells. Specimen: naive CD8+ T cells sorted from blood. The receptors stem from a man in his late teens or twenties in good health.

The V gene is TRBV30, the J gene TRBJ1-2; maybe TRBD1 (6 bases). This CDR3 has 13 residues. The V gene lost 2 bases and the J gene lost 6 bases, with 13 bases spanning the gap. Looked up from germline, CDR1 is GTSNPN and CDR2 is SVGIG (reference sequence). This CDR3 is CAWSIGGGDGYTF. The CDR3 bases are TGTGCCTGGAGTATAGGAGGGGGGGATGGCTACACCTTC.

The chain is built from TRBV21-1 and TRBJ1-5; the table assigns TRBD1, which was not confirmed against the DNA. TRBV21-1 is recorded as a pseudogene. This CDR3 region has 15 residues. The CDR3 here is CASRSLGQGSQPQHF. For the CDR3, the DNA is TGTGCCAGCAGGTCGCTGGGACAGGGGAGTCAGCCCCAGCATTTT.

The CDR3 protein is CASSRLETNNEQFF. The DNA for the CDR3 is TGTGCCAGCAGTCGATTGGAGACGAACAATGAGCAGTTCTTC. This rearrangement joins TRBV28 to TRBJ2-1, with no clear D. Trimming stripped 5 bases from V and 5 bases from J, with 13 bases between. The CDR3 has 14 amino acids. Germline lookup yields CDR1 MDHEN and CDR2 SYDVKM.

The chain combines TRBV5-1 with TRBJ2-3; TRBD1 agrees at 7 bases. Germline values: CDR1 SGHRS, CDR2 YFSETQ. This CDR3 spans 15 amino acids. With 0 bases clipped from V and 2 bases from J, the junction kept 3 bases outside the gene matches. Here the CDR3 reads CASSLGDSYTDTQYF. The CDR3 region has the DNA TGCGCCAGCAGCTTGGGGGACAGTTACACAGATACGCAGTATTTT.

CDR3 sequence: CASSQTGTKETQYF. CDR3 coding DNA: TGTGCCAGCAGCCAGACCGGGACTAAAGAGACCCAGTACTTC. The chain carries TRBV7-9 and TRBJ2-5; 7 nucleotides line up with TRBD2. CDR3 length equals 14 residues. In germline, CDR1 is SEHNR, CDR2 FQNEAQ (reference sequence). V shed 5 bases, J shed 3 bases, and the junction held 6 bases outside the gene matches.

The chain carries TRBV6-5 and TRBJ1-2; TRBD1 matches at 7 bases. Per germline, CDR1 MNHEY and CDR2 SVGAGI. This CDR3 is 15 amino acids long. The V segment lost 2 bases and the J segment 3 bases; nucleotides outside the gene matches: 6. The CDR3 DNA is TGTGCCAGCAGTTACGGACAGGCTTGGGACTATGGCTACACCTTC. Residues: CASSYGQAWDYGYTF.

V is TRBV7-2 and J is TRBJ2-3; D is unresolved. Trimming took 3 bases from V and 6 from J, leaving 7 bases between them. CDR1 and CDR2 (germline): SGHTA, FQGNSA. CDR3 length: 12 amino acids. The CDR3 DNA follows: TGTGCCAGCAGCTTCCCCGACGATACGCAGTATTTT. Its translation: CASSFPDDTQYF.

This clone was picked up one time. The chain is built from TRBV7-9 and TRBJ2-2, with D possibly TRBD2 on 5 matching bases. This CDR3 region has 12 residues. V lost 3 bases and J 6 bases, leaving 5 bases between the germline ends. Germline CDR1 is SEHNR and CDR2 is FQNEAQ (reference sequence). CDR3 DNA sequence: TGTGCCAGCAGCTTTAGCGCCGGGGAGCTGTTTTTT. Protein sequence: CASSFSAGELFF.

V usage is TRBV27 and J usage is TRBJ2-1; TRBD2 aligns across 8 bases. This CDR3 is built from 14 residues. The V segment lost 7 bases and the J segment 4 bases; nucleotides outside the gene matches: 6. The germline V gene has CDR1 MNHEY and CDR2 SMNVEV (reference sequence). The CDR3 spells CASTSGGLYNEQFF. Written as DNA, the CDR3 is TGTGCCAGCACCTCGGGGGGGCTTTACAATGAGCAGTTCTTC.

The J gene is TRBJ2-7, the V gene TRBV19; D is uncertain. Germline V CDR1 and CDR2: LNHDA, SQIVND (reference sequence). The ends were cut back, 5 bases at V and 2 bases at J, with 13 bases in the middle. The CDR3 contains 14 residues. For the CDR3, the DNA is TGTGCCAGTAGTTTCGGGCCTTCTGCCTACGAGCAGTACTTC. This sequence encodes CASSFGPSAYEQYF.

The chain recombines TRBV28 with TRBJ2-3; no reliable D call. The length of the CDR3 is 15 residues. Trimming took off 3 bases at V and 8 bases at J, with 18 bases between the two ends. From germline, CDR1 is MDHEN and CDR2 SYDVKM. The CDR3 coding sequence is TGTGCCAGCAGTTTCTTGGACGGGTTTTTGGGTACGCAGTATTTT. The encoded protein is CASSFLDGFLGTQYF.

Concerning this clone itself: Distinct nucleotide sequences in the sample also encode this CDR3. The chain combines TRBV9 with TRBJ2-7; 8 nucleotides match TRBD2. The CDR3 is 14 amino acids. Trimming took 0 bases from V and 2 from J; bases not matched to a gene: 1. CDR1 and CDR2 (germline): SGDLS, YYNGEE. In DNA form, the CDR3 reads TGTGCCAGCAGCGTAGAAGCGGGGGCCTACGAGCAGTACTTC. It yields the protein CASSVEAGAYEQYF.